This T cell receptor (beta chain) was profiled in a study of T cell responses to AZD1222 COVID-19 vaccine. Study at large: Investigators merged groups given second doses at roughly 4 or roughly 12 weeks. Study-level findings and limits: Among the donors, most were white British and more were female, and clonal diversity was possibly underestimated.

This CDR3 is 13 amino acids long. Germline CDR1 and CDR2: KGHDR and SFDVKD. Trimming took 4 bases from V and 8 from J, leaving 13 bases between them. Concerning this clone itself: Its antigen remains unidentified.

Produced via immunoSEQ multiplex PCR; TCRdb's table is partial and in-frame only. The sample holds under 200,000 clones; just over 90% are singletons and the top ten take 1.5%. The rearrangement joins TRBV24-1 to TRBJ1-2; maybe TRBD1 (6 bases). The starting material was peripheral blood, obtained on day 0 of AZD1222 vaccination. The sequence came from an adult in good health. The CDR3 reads CATSELTGRGYTF. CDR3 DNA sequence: TGTGCCACCAGTGAACTTACAGGGAGGGGCTACACCTTC.